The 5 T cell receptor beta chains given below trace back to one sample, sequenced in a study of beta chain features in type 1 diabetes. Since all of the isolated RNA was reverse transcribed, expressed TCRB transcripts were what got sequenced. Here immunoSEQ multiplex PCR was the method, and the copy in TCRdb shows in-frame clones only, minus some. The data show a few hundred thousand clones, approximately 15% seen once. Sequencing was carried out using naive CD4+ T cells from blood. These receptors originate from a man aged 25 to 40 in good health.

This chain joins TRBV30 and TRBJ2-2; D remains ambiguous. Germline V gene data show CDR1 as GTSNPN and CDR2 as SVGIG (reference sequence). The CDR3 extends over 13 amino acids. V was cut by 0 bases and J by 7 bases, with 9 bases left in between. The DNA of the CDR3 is TGTGCCTGGAGTGTTGGTGTACGCGGGGAGCTGTTTTTT. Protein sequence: CAWSVGVRGELFF.

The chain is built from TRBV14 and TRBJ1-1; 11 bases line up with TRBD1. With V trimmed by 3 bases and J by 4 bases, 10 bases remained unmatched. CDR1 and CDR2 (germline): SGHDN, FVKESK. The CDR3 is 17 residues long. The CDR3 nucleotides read TGTGCCAGCAGCCATGCCCCGTCCGGGACAGGGGGCACTGAAGCTTTCTTT. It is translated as CASSHAPSGTGGTEAFF.

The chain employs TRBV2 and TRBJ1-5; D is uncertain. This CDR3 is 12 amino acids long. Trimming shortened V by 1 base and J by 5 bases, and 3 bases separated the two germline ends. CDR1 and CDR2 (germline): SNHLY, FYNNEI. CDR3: CASSEGDQPQHF. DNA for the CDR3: TGTGCCAGCAGTGAAGGGGATCAGCCCCAGCATTTT. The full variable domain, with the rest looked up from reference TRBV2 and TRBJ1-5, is EPEVTQTPSHQVTQMGQEVILRCVPISNHLYFYWYRQILGQKVEFLVSFYNNEISEKSEIFDDQFSVERPDGSNFTLKIRSTKLEDSAMYFCASSEGDQPQHFGDGTRLSIL.

CDR3 in amino acids: CASSLIGTGRKTQYF. The CDR3 bases are TGTGCCAGCAGCCTAATAGGGACAGGTCGTAAGACCCAGTACTTC. The chain employs TRBV7-2 and TRBJ2-5; 8 bases align to TRBD1. The germline CDR1 and CDR2 sequences are SGHTA and FQGNSA. V trimming: 5 bases; J trimming: 6 bases; junction bases outside the gene matches: 11. CDR3 length: 15 residues.

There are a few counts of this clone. The CDR3 reads CASSQVLAGPYEQYF. Written as DNA, the CDR3 is TGCGCCAGCAGCCAAGTGCTAGCGGGGCCGTACGAGCAGTACTTC. The V call is TRBV4-3, the J call TRBJ2-7, with TRBD2 matching over 9 bases. CDR3 size: 15 residues. Looked up from germline, CDR1 is LGHNA and CDR2 is YSLEER. Trimming at V came to 1 base and at J to 4 bases, leaving 5 bases not matched to a gene.